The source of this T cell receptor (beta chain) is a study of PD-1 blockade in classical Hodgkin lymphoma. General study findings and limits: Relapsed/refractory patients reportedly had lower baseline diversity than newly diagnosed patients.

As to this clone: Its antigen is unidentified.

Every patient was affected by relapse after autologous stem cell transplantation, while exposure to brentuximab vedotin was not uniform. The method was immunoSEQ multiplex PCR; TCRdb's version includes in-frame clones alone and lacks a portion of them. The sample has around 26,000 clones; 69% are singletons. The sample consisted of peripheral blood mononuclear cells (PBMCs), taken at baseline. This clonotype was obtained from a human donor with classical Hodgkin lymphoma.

CDR3 region: CASSLVGTGAHGEQFF. CDR3 coding DNA: TGTGCCAGCAGCTTGGTAGGGACAGGGGCGCATGGTGAGCAGTTCTTC. The genes are TRBV5-4 and TRBJ2-1, with 10 bases lining up with TRBD1. V was clipped by 0 bases and J by 9 bases; unmatched bases: 9. This CDR3 spans 16 amino acids. In germline, CDR1 is SGHNT, CDR2 YYREEE (reference sequence).